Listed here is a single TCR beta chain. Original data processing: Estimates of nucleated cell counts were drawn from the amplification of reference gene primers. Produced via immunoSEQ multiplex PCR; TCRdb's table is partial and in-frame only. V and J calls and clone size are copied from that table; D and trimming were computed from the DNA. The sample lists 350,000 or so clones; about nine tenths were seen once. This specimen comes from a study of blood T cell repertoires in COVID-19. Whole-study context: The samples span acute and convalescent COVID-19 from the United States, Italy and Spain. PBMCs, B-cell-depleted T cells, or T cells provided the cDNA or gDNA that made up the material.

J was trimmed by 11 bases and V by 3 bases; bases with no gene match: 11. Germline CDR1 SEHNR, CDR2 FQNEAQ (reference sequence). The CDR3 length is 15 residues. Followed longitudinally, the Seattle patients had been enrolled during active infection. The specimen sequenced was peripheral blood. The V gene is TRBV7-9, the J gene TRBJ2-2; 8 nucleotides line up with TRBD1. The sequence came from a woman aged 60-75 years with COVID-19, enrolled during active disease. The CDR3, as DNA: TGTGCCAGCAGCTTTGGACAGGGCTGGACCGCCGAGCTGTTTTTT. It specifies CASSFGQGWTAELFF.